Shown below are 9 T cell receptor beta chains from a single sample sequenced in a study of cytomegalovirus exposure and HLA in healthy donors. The PCR was carried out with 60 Vbeta primers and 13 Jbeta primers. The assay was immunoSEQ multiplex PCR, and TCRdb's table has in-frame clones only and misses some. This sample carries some 120,000 clones, 74% of them seen once, and the ten largest clones take more than 2%. The sequenced sample was PBMCs. All receptors come from a human donor in good health.

For this clone: This sample also contains other DNA sequences that code for the same CDR3. This sequence joins TRBV6-5 and TRBJ1-3; TRBD1 agrees at 12 bases. The CDR3 sequence is 16 residues long. Per the germline V gene, CDR1 is MNHEY and CDR2 is SVGAGI. Unmatched junction bases numbered 10, after V lost 8 bases and J lost 5 bases. The CDR3 is CASGSGTGGARNTIYF. The CDR3 DNA sequence: TGTGCCAGCGGTTCCGGGACAGGGGGCGCGAGAAACACCATATATTTT.

The chain has TRBV4-1 and TRBJ1-5; D unclear. This CDR3 region has 18 residues. In germline, CDR1 is MGHRA, CDR2 YSYEKL. Trimming pared 4 bases from V and 3 bases from J, leaving 22 bases between. CDR3 in DNA: TGCGCCAGCAGCCCCCCAAGAGGAGGGTCACTTTCCAATCAGCCCCAGCATTTT. Protein product: CASSPPRGGSLSNQPQHF.

The chain has TRBV7-9 and TRBJ2-1; D gene unclear. V lost 5 bases and J 2 bases, leaving 13 bases between the germline ends. The germline CDR1 and CDR2 sequences are SEHNR and FQNEAQ (reference sequence). The CDR3 runs 15 residues. The CDR3 nucleotides are TGTGCCAGCAGCATCCTCACTCTGACCTACAATGAGCAGTTCTTC. This codes for CASSILTLTYNEQFF.

This chain joins TRBV15 and TRBJ2-7; D ambiguous. V was pared by 1 base and J by 2 bases, with 6 bases between. Germline V gene lookup returns CDR1 LNHNV and CDR2 YYDKDF (reference sequence). This CDR3 contains 13 residues. For the CDR3, the DNA is TGTGCCACCAGCAGAGGCTATCCCTACGAGCAGTACTTC. It is translated as CATSRGYPYEQYF.

This rearrangement joins TRBV7-9 to TRBJ1-5; 8 bases match TRBD1. The J segment lost 4 bases and the V segment lost 5 bases, leaving 1 base of the junction unmatched. There are 13 residues in the CDR3. Looked up from germline, CDR1 is SEHNR and CDR2 is FQNEAQ (reference sequence). The CDR3 DNA follows: TGTGCCAGCAGCCGGACAGGGAATCAGCCCCAGCATTTT. Amino acids: CASSRTGNQPQHF.

The chain uses TRBV19 and TRBJ2-1, with TRBD2 matching 12 bases. With V trimmed by 5 bases and J by 7 bases, 6 bases remained unmatched. Germline V gives CDR1 LNHDA, CDR2 SQIVND (reference sequence). This CDR3 spans 15 amino acids. CDR3 loop: CASSPLAGGQNEQFF. CDR3 sequence (DNA): TGTGCCAGTAGTCCCCTAGCGGGAGGGCAAAATGAGCAGTTCTTC. Together with reference TRBV19 and TRBJ2-1, the CDR3 gives the full variable domain: DGGITQSPKYLFRKEGQNVTLSCEQNLNHDAMYWYRQDPGQGLRLIYYSQIVNDFQKGDIAEGYSVSREKKESFPLTVTSAQKNPTAFYLCASSPLAGGQNEQFFGPGTRLTVL.

V is TRBV29-1 and J is TRBJ2-5; D call uncertain. Trimming took off 6 bases at V and 5 bases at J, with 16 bases between the two ends. Per germline, CDR1 SQVTM and CDR2 ANQGSEA. The CDR3 has 13 amino acids. Here the CDR3 reads CSVRRLYAETQYF. The CDR3 DNA sequence: TGCAGCGTCCGCCGCCTATATGCGGAGACCCAGTACTTC.

The J gene is TRBJ1-6, the V gene TRBV19; 12 nucleotides agree with TRBD1. Unmatched junction bases numbered 7, after V lost 6 bases and J lost 10 bases. The CDR3 runs to 15 residues. CDR1 and CDR2 from the germline V gene are LNHDA and SQIVND (reference sequence). CDR3 sequence reads: CASRGQGAINSPLHF. The CDR3 DNA reads as TGTGCCAGTAGGGGACAGGGGGCCATAAACTCACCCCTCCACTTT.

V is TRBV2 and J is TRBJ2-4; 9 nucleotides agree with TRBD1. The germline V gene has CDR1 SNHLY and CDR2 FYNNEI. V trimming: 6 bases; J trimming: 8 bases; junction bases outside the gene matches: 8. CDR3 length: 14 amino acids. This CDR3 is CASRARTGDYIQYF. Here the CDR3 DNA reads TGTGCCAGCAGGGCCAGGACAGGGGATTACATTCAGTACTTC.